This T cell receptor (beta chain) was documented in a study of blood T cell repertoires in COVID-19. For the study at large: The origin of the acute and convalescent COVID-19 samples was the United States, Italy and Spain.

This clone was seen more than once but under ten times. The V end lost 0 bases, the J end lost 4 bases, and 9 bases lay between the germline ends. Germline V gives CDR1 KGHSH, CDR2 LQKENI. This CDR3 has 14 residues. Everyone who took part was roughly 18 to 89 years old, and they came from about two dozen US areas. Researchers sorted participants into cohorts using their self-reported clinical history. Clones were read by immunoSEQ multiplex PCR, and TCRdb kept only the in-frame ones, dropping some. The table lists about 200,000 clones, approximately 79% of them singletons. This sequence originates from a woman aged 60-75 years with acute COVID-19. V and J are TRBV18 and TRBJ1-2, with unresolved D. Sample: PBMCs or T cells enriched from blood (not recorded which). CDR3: CASSPPGNPYGYTF. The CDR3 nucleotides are TGTGCCAGCTCACCACCCGGGAACCCCTATGGCTACACCTTC.